This T cell receptor (beta chain) originates from a study of T cells in Graves' hyperthyroidism and ophthalmopathy. For the diagnoses, clinical symptoms, serum thyroxine and TRAb, thyroid ultrasound and orbital computed tomography were used. There are 12 residues in the CDR3. J was trimmed by 3 bases and V by 6 bases; bases with no gene match: 5. Germline lookup yields CDR1 SQVTM and CDR2 ANQGSEA. TCR beta CDR3 region amplification was performed from RNA transcripts. HTBI primers were the set used in a first-round RT-PCR of the TCR CDR3. TCRdb analysed the multiplex PCR reads with MiXCR anew, one entry per CDR3 protein. This table holds roughly 710,000 distinct CDR3 sequences, approximately 36% found once. This clonotype was detected a few times. Its antigen is not known. Just one base apart from a much larger clone, this may be a read error. Study outcomes and limitations: A model of 13 V-J features distinguished ophthalmopathy from stable hyperthyroidism. Appearing also in blood were most of the thyroid clonotypes expanded above 0.001.

The sequence derives from a middle-aged woman with Graves' hyperthyroidism. The sequencing sample was made of blood. This chain joins TRBV29-1 and TRBJ2-7, with 7 bases identical to TRBD1. CDR3 bases: TGCAGCGTGAGCAGGGGGAACTACGAGCAGTACTTC. Amino acid sequence: CSVSRGNYEQYF.